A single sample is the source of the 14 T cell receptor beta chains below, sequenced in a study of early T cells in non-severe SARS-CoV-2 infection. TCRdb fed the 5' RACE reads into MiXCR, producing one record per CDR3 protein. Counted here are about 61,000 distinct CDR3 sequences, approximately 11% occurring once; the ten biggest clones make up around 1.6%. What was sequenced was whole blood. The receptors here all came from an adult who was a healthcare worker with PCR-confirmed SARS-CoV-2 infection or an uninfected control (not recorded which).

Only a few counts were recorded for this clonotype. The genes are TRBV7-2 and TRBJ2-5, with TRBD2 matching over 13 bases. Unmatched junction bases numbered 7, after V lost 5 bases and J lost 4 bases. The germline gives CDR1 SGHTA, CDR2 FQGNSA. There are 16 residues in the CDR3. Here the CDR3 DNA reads TGTGCCAGCAGCGCGGGACTAGCGGGGTCAGGAGAGACCCAGTACTTC. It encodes CASSAGLAGSGETQYF.

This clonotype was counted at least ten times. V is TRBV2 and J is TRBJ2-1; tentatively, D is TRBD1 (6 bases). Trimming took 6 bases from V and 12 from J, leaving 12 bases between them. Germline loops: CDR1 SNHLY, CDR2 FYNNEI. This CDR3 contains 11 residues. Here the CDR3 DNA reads TGTGCCAGCAGACAGGGCGAAGGGCAGTTCTTC. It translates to CASRQGEGQFF. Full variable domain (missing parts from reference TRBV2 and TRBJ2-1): EPEVTQTPSHQVTQMGQEVILRCVPISNHLYFYWYRQILGQKVEFLVSFYNNEISEKSEIFDDQFSVERPDGSNFTLKIRSTKLEDSAMYFCASRQGEGQFFGPGTRLTVL.

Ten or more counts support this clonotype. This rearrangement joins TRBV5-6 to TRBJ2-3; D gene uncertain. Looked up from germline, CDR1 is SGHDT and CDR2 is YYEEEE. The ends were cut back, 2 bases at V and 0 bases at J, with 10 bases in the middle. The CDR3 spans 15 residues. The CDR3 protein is CASSLDPSSTDTQYF. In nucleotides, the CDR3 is TGTGCCAGCAGCTTAGATCCGTCTAGCACAGATACGCAGTATTTT.

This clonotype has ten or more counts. The CDR3 sequence is CSGGTDTQYF. The CDR3 DNA reads TGCAGCGGCGGCACAGATACGCAGTATTTT. V is TRBV29-1 and J is TRBJ2-3; D gene uncertain. The CDR3 has 10 amino acids. Germline V gives CDR1 SQVTM, CDR2 ANQGSEA. Trimming left V 7 bases short and J 1 base short, with 3 bases between.

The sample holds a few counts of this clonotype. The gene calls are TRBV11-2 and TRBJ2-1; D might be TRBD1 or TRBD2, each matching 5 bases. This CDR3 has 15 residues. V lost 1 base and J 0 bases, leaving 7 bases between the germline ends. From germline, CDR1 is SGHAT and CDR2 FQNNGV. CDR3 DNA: TGTGCCAGCAGCTTAGCGGGGCGCTCCTACAATGAGCAGTTCTTC. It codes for CASSLAGRSYNEQFF.

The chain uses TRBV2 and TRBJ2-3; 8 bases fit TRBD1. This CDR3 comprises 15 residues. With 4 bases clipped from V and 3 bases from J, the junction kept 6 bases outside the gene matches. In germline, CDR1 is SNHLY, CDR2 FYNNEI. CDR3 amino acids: CASSADRGLTDTQYF. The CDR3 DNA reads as TGTGCCAGCAGTGCTGACAGGGGTCTGACAGATACGCAGTATTTT.

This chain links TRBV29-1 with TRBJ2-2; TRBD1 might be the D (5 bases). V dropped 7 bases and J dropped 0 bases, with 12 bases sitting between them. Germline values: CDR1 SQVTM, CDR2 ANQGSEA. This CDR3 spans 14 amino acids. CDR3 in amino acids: CSAQGHSNTGELFF. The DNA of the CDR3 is TGCAGCGCGCAGGGTCACTCGAACACCGGGGAGCTGTTTTTT.

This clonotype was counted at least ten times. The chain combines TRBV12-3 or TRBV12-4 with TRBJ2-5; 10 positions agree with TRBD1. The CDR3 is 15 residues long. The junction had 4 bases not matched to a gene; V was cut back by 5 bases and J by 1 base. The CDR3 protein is CASSTGTGAQETQYF. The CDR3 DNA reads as TGTGCCAGCAGTACCGGGACAGGGGCCCAAGAGACCCAGTACTTC.

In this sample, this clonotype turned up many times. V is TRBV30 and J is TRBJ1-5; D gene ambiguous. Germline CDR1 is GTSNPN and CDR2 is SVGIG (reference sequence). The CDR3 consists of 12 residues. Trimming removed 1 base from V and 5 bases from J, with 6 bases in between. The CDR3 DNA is TGTGCCTGGAGTGATACTGATCAGCCCCAGCATTTT. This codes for CAWSDTDQPQHF.

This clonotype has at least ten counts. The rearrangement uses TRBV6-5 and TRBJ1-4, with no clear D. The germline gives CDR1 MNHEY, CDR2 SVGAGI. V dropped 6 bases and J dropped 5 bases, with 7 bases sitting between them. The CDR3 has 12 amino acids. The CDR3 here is CASRDQNEKLFF. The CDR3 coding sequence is TGTGCCAGCAGAGATCAAAATGAAAAACTGTTTTTT.

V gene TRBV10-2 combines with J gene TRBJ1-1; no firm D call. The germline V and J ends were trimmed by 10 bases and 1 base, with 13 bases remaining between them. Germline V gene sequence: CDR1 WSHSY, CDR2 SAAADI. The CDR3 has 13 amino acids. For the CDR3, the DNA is TGCGCCACCTGGAGGGCAGAGAACACTGAAGCTTTCTTT. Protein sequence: CATWRAENTEAFF.

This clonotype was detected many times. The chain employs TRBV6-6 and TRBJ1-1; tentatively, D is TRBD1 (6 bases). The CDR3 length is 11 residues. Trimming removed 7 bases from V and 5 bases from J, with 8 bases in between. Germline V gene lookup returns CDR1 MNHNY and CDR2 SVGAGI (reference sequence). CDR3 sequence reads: CASNRETEAFF. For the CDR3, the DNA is TGTGCCAGCAACAGGGAAACTGAAGCTTTCTTT.

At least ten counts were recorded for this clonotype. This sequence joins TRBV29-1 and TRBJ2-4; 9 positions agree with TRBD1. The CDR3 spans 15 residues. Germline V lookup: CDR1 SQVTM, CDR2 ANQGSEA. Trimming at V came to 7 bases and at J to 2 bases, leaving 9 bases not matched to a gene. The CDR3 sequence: CSGADRGGSKNIQYF. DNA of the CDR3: TGCAGCGGGGCGGACAGGGGCGGGTCCAAAAACATTCAGTACTTC.

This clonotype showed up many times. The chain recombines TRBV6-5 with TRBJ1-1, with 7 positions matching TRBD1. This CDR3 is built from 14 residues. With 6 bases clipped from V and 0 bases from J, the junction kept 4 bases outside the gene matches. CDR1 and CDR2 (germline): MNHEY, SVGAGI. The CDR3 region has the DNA TGTGCCAGCAGAGAGACAGGGTTGAACACTGAAGCTTTCTTT. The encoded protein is CASRETGLNTEAFF.